The sequence of this TCR beta chain was determined in a study of patients and donors after allogeneic stem cell transplantation. One entry per CDR3 protein, called by TCRdb with MiXCR from the RT-PCR reads. The sample has roughly 880,000 distinct CDR3 sequences; about a sixth are singletons. The CDR3 loop spans 17 amino acids. The germline V gene encodes CDR1 ENHRY and CDR2 SYGVKD. V was clipped by 2 bases and J by 2 bases; unmatched bases: 9. The sequence was obtained from a human donor who was either an allogeneic HSCT recipient or a stem cell or donor lymphocyte infusion donor (not recorded which). It is not recorded whose cells these are; they may come from a transplant donor. The sample taken for sequencing was blood, either unsorted or a sorted T cell fraction (not recorded which). The rearrangement joins TRBV10-3 to TRBJ2-7; 10 positions match TRBD2. This CDR3 is CAISEGGAGGDTYEQYF. The DNA of the CDR3 is TGTGCCATCAGTGAGGGGGGAGCGGGGGGGGACACCTACGAGCAGTACTTC.